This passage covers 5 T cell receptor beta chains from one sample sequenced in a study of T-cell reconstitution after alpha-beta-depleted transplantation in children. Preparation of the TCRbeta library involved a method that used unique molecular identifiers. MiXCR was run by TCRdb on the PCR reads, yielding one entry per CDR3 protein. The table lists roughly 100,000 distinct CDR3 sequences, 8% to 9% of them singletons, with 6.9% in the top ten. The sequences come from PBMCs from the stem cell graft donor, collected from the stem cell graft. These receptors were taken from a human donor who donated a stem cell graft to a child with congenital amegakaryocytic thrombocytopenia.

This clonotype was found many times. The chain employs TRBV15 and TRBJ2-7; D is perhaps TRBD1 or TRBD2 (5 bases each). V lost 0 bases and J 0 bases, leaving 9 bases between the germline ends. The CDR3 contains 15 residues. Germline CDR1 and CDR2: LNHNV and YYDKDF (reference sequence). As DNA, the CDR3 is TGTGCCACCAGCAGAGAACCAGGGAGCTCCTACGAGCAGTACTTC. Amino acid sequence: CATSREPGSSYEQYF. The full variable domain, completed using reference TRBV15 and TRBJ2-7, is DAMVIQNPRYQVTQFGKPVTLSCSQTLNHNVMYWYQQKSSQAPKLLFHYYDKDFNNEADTPDNFQSRRPNTSFCFLDIRSPGLGDTAMYLCATSREPGSSYEQYFGPGTRLTVT.

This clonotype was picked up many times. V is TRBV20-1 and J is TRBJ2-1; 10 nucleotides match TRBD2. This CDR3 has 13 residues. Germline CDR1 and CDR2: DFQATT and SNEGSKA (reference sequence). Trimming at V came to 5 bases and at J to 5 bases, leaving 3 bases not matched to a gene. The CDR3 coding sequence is TGCAGTGCTCGGCTAGCGGGAGACAATGAGCAGTTCTTC. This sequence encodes CSARLAGDNEQFF.

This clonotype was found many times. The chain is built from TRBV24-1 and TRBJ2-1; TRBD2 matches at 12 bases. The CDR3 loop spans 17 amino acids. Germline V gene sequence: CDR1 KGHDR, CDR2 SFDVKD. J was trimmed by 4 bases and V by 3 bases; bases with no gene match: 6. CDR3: CATSDARLAGVYNEQFF. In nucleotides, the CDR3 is TGTGCCACCAGTGATGCCCGACTAGCGGGGGTTTACAATGAGCAGTTCTTC.

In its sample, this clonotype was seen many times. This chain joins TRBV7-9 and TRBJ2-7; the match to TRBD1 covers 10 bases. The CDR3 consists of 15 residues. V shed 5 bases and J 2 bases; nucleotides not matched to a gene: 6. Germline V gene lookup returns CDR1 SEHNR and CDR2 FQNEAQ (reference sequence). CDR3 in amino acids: CASSLGTGDTYEQYF. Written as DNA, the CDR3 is TGTGCCAGCAGCCTCGGGACAGGGGATACCTACGAGCAGTACTTC.

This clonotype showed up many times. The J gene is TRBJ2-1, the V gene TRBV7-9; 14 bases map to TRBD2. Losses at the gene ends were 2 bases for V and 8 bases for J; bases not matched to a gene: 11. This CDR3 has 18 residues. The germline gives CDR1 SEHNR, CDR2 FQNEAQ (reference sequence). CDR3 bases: TGTGCCAGCAGCTTAAGGACTAGCGGGAGGCCGTTAGCCCATGAGCAGTTCTTC. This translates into CASSLRTSGRPLAHEQFF.